The clone carrying this T cell receptor (beta chain) came up many times. This sample is drawn from a study of T cells after yellow fever vaccination. The J segment lost 7 bases and the V segment lost 10 bases, leaving 5 bases of the junction unmatched. The CDR3 consists of 14 residues. Template switching by 5'RACE produced TCR cDNA, adding a universal primer site and UMIs. TCRdb independently ran MiXCR on the 5' RACE reads; one entry per CDR3 protein. The table lists approximately 93,000 distinct CDR3 sequences, roughly 5.2% of them singletons. The rearrangement joins TRBV12-3 or TRBV12-4 to TRBJ2-1, with 15 nucleotides matching TRBD2. Sample: CD8+ T cells sorted from PBMCs, taken 10 days after the yellow fever booster vaccination. The sequence was collected from a man between 18 and 29 years old who received the YFV17D yellow fever vaccine. This chain's CDR3 is CATAGTSGGNEQFF. The CDR3, as DNA: TGTGCCACTGCCGGGACTAGCGGGGGGAATGAGCAGTTCTTC.